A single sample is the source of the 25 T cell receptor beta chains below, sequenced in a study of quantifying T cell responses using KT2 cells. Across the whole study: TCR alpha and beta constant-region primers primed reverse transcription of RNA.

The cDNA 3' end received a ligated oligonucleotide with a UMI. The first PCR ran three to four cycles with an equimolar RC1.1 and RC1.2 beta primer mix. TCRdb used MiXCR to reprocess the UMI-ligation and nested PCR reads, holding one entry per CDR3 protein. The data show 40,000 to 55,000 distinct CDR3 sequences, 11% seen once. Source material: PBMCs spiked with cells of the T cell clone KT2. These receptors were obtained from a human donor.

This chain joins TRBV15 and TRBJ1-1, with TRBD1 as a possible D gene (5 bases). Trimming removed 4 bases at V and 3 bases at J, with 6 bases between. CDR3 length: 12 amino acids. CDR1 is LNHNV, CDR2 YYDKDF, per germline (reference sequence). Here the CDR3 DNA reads TGTGCCACCAGCACAGGGTACACTGAAGCTTTCTTT. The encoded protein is CATSTGYTEAFF.

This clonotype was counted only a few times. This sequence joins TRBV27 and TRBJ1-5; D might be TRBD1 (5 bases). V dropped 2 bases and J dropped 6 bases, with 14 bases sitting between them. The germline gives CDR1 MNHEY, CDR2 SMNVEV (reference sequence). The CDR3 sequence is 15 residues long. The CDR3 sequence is CASSLKWPGSQPQHF. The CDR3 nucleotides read TGTGCCAGCAGTTTAAAATGGCCAGGGAGTCAGCCCCAGCATTTT.

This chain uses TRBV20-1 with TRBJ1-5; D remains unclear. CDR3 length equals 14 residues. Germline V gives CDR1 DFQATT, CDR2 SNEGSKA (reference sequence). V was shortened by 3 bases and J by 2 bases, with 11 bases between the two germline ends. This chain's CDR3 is CSARLGSGNQPQHF. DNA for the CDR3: TGCAGTGCTAGGTTAGGGTCCGGCAATCAGCCCCAGCATTTT.

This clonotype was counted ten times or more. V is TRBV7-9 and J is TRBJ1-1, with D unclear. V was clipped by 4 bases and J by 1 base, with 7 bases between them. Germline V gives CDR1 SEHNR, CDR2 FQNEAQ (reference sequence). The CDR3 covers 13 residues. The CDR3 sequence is CASSSGQNTEAFF. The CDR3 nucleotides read TGTGCCAGCAGCTCTGGTCAGAACACTGAAGCTTTCTTT.

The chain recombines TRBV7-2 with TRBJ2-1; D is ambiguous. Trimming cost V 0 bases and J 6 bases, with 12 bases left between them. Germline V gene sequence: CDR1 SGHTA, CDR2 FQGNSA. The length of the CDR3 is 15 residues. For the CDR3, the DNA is TGTGCCAGCAGCTTAGCGCGTAACCAATTCAATGAGCAGTTCTTC. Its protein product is CASSLARNQFNEQFF.

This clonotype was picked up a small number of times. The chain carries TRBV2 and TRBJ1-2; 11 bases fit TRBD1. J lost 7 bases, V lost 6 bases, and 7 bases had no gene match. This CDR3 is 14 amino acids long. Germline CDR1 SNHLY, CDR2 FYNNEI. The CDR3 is CASSQGQGVGGYTF. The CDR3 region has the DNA TGTGCCAGCAGCCAGGGACAGGGGGTGGGTGGCTACACCTTC.

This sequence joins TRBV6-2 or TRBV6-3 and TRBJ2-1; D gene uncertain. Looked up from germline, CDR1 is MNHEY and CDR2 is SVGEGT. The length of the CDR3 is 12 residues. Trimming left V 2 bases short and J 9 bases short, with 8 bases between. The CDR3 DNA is TGTGCCAGCAGTTACCGAGTGGTTGAGCAGTTCTTC. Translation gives CASSYRVVEQFF.

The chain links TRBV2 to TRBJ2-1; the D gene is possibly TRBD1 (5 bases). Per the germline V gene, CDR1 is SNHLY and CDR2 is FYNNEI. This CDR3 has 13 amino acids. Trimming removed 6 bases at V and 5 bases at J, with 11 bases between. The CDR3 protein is CASSPGPDNEQFF. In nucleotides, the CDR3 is TGTGCCAGCAGCCCAGGGCCAGACAATGAGCAGTTCTTC. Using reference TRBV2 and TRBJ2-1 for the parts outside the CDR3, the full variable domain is EPEVTQTPSHQVTQMGQEVILRCVPISNHLYFYWYRQILGQKVEFLVSFYNNEISEKSEIFDDQFSVERPDGSNFTLKIRSTKLEDSAMYFCASSPGPDNEQFFGPGTRLTVL.

CDR3 coding DNA: TGTGCCAGCAGCGTAGATGGACAGGGGGCGAACGAGCAGTACTTC. It specifies CASSVDGQGANEQYF. The chain couples TRBV9 to TRBJ2-7; TRBD1 matches 11 bases. Germline V CDR1 and CDR2: SGDLS, YYNGEE. The V segment lost 0 bases and the J segment 5 bases; nucleotides outside the gene matches: 4. The CDR3 has 15 residues.

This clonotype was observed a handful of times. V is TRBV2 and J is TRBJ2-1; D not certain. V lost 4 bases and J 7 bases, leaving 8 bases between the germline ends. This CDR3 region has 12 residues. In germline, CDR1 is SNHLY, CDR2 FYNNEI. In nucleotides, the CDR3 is TGTGCCAGCAGTGTTACAGTTAATGAGCAGTTCTTC. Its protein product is CASSVTVNEQFF.

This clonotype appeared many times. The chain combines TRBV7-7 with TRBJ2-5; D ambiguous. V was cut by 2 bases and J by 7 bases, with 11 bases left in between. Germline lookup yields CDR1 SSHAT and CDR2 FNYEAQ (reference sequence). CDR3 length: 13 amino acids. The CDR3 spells CASSLSETGTQYF. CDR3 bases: TGTGCCAGCAGCTTATCCGAAACGGGGACCCAGTACTTC.

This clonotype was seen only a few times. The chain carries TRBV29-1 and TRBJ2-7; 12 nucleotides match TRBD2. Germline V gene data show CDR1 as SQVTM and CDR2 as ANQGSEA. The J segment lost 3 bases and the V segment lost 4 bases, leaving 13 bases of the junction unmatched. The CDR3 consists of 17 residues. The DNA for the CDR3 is TGCAGCGTTGGGGCTAGCGGGAGGGCCGGAAGCAACTACGAGCAGTACTTC. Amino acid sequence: CSVGASGRAGSNYEQYF.

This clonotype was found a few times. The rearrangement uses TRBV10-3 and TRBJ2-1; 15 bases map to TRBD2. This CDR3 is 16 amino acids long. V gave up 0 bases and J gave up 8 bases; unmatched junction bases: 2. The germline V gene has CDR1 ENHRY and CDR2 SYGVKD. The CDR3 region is CAISESGTSGRYEQFF. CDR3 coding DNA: TGTGCCATCAGTGAGTCGGGGACTAGCGGGAGGTATGAGCAGTTCTTC.

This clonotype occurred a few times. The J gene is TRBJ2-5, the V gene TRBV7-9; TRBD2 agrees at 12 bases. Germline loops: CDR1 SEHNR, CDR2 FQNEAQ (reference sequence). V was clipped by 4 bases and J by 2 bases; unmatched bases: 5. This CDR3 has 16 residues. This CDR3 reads CASSYPLAGGQETQYF. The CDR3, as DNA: TGTGCCAGCAGCTATCCGCTAGCGGGAGGGCAAGAGACCCAGTACTTC.

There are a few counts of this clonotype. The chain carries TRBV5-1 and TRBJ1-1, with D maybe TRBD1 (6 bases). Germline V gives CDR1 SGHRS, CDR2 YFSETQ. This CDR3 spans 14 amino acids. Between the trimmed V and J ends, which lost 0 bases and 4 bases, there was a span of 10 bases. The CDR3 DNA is TGCGCCAGCAGCTTGGCCCAGGGGACCACTGAAGCTTTCTTT. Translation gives CASSLAQGTTEAFF.

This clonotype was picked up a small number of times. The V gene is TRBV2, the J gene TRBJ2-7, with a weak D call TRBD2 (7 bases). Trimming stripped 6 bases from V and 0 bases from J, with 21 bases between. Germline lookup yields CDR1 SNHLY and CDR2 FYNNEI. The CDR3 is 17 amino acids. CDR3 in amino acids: CASSGNPGAGDSYEQYF. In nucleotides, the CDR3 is TGTGCCAGCAGCGGGAACCCAGGGGCGGGGGACTCCTACGAGCAGTACTTC.

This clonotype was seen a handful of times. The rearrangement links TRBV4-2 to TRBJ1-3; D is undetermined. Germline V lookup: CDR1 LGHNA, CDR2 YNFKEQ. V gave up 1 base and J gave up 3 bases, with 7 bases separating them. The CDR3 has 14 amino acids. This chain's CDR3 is CASSQGGDGNTIYF. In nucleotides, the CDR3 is TGTGCCAGCAGCCAAGGCGGGGATGGAAACACCATATATTTT.

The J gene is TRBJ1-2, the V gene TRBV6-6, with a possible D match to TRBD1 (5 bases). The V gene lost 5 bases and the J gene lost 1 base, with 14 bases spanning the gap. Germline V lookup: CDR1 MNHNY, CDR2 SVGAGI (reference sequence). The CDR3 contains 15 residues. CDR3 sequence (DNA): TGTGCCAGCAGTGAACAGTGGGACGGTAACTATGGCTACACCTTC. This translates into CASSEQWDGNYGYTF.

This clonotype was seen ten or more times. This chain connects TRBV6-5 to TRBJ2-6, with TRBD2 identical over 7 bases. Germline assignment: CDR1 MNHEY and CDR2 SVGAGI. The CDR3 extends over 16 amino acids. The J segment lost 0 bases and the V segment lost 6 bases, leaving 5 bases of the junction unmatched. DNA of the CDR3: TGTGCCAGCAGGGGAGGGGTTAGCTCTGGGGCCAACGTCCTGACTTTC. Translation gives CASRGGVSSGANVLTF.

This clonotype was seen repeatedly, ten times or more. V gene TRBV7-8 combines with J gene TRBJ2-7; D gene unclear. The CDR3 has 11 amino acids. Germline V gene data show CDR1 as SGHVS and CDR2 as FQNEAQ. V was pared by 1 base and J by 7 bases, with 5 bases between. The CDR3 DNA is TGTGCCAGCAGCTTAGGGGTGGAGCAGTACTTC. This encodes CASSLGVEQYF. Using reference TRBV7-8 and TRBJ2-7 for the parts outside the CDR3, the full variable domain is GAGVSQSPRYKVAKRGQDVALRCDPISGHVSLFWYQQALGQGPEFLTYFQNEAQLDKSGLPSDRFFAERPEGSVSTLKIQRTQQEDSAVYLCASSLGVEQYFGPGTRLTVT.

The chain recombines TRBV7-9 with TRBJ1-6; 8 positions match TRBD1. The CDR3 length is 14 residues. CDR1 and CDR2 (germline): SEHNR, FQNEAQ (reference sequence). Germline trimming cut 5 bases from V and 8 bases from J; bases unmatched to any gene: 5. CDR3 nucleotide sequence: TGTGCCAGCAGCCTACGACAGGGGTATTCACCCCTCCACTTT. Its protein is CASSLRQGYSPLHF.

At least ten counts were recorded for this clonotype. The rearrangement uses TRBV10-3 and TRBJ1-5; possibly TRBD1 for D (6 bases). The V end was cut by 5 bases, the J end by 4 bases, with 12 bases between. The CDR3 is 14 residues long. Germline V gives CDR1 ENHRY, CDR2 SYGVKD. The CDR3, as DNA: TGTGCCATCAGTCCAGGACAGCCAAATCAGCCCCAGCATTTT. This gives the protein CAISPGQPNQPQHF.

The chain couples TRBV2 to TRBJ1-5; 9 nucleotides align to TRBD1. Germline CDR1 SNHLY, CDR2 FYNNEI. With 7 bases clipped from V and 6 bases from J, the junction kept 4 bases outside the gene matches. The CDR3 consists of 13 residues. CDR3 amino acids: CASKATGGQPQHF. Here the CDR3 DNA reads TGTGCCAGCAAGGCGACAGGGGGTCAGCCCCAGCATTTT.

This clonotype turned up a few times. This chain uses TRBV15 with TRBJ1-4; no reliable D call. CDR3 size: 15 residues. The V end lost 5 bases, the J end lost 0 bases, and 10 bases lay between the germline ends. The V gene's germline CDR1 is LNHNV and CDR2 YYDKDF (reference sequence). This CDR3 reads CATSVRDATNEKLFF. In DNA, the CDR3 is TGTGCCACCAGCGTTCGGGATGCAACTAATGAAAAACTGTTTTTT.

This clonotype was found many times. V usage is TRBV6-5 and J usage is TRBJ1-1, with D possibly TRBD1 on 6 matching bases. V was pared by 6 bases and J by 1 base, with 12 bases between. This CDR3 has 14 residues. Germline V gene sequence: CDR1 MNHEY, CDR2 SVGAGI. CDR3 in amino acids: CASRLQGTNTEAFF. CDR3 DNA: TGTGCCAGCAGATTACAGGGTACGAACACTGAAGCTTTCTTT.